This T cell receptor beta chain was retrieved from a study of regulatory T cells in long-lasting Graves disease. The TCR beta library used iRepertoire HTBI primers with Arm-PCR amplification of CDR3. One entry per CDR3 protein, called by TCRdb with MiXCR from the multiplex PCR reads. Here the sample spans around 450,000 distinct CDR3 sequences, 15% to 20% being singletons. The time point here: newly diagnosed GD, antithyroid drugs for less than 3 months. RNA extracted from PBMCs served as the sequencing template. The germline V gene encodes CDR1 SGHTA and CDR2 FQGNSA. The CDR3 has 16 amino acids. Trimming pared 4 bases from V and 5 bases from J, leaving 17 bases between. These sequences were also reported in another study, on T cells in Graves' hyperthyroidism and ophthalmopathy.

Sequencing used peripheral blood mononuclear cells (PBMCs), obtained at new diagnosis, from a patient treated with antithyroid drugs. J is TRBJ2-2 and V is TRBV7-2; D not certain. The source is a man aged 35 to 55 with Graves disease. For the CDR3, the DNA is TGTGCCAGCAGCTCCGATAGTATTTTAAGGACCGGGGAGCTGTTTTTT. Protein sequence: CASSSDSILRTGELFF.